This T cell receptor (beta chain) was sequenced during a study of cytomegalovirus exposure and HLA in healthy donors. Study-level points and caveats: In a later analysis, DRB1 alleles had the most associated TCRs; HLA-C alleles the fewest. CMV antigen specificity was confirmed in vitro for a few CMV-associated chains.

The PCR was carried out with 60 Vbeta primers and 13 Jbeta primers. Measured with immunoSEQ multiplex PCR; TCRdb has only the in-frame clones, and not every one. Among 50,000 to 70,000 clones listed, 83% were seen once. The CDR3 is 12 residues long. Germline V gene sequence: CDR1 MNHEY, CDR2 SVGAGI. Deletions cut 6 bases from V and 2 bases from J, with 5 bases between. For the donor in question, CMV serostatus went unrecorded. Worth noting for this clone: The antigen remains undetermined.

The chain employs TRBV6-5 and TRBJ1-5, with D tentatively TRBD1 (5 bases). The sequenced material came from PBMCs. The origin of this receptor is a human donor in good health. The DNA for the CDR3 is TGTGCCAGCAGACAGGGCAATCAGCCCCAGCATTTT. Its protein product is CASRQGNQPQHF.